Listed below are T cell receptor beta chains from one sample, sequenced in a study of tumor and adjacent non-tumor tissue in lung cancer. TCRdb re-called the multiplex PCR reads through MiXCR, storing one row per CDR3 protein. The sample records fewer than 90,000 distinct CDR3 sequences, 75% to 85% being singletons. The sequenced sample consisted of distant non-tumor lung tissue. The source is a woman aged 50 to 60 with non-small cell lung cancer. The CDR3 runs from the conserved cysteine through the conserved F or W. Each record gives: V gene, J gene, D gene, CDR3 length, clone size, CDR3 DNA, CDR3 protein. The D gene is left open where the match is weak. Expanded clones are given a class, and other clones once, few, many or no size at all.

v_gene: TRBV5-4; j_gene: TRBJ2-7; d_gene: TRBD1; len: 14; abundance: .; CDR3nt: TGTGGCAGCAGTTCGGGACAGGGGGCGCGTGAGCAGTACTTC; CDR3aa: CGSSSGQGAREQYF
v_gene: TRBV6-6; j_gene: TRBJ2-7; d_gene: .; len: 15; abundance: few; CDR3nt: TGTGCCAGCGGTTACGGCAGTGTGAGCTCCTACGAGCAGTACTTC; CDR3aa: CASGYGSVSSYEQYF
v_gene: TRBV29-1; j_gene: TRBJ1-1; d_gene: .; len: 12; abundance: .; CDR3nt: TGCATCGTCCAAACAGGGATCACTAAAGCTTTCTTT; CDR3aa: CIVQTGITKAFF
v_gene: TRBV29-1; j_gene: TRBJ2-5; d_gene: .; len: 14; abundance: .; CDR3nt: TGCAGCGTTGAATCGGCCTTACGTCAAGAGACCCACTACTTC; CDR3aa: CSVESALRQETHYF
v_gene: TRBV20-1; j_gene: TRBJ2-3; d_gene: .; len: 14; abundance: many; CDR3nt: TGCAGTGCCAGGCTGGACTACCCCACAGATACGCAGTATTTT; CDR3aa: CSARLDYPTDTQYF
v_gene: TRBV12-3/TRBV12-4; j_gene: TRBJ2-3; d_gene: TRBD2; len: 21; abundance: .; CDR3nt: TGTGCCAGCAGTTTAGGGCCAGCTAGCGGGAGTACAGACCCGGGTTTAGACACGCAGTATTTT; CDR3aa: CASSLGPASGSTDPGLDTQYF
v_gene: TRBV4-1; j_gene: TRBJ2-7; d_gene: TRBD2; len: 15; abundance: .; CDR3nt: TGCGCCAGGAGCCAAGCCCTAGCGGAATCCTACGAGCAGTGCTTC; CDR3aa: CARSQALAESYEQCF
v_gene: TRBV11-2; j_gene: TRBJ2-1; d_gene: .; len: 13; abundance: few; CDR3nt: TGTGCCAGCAGCTTAGAGGACTTCAATGAGCAGTTCTTC; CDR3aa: CASSLEDFNEQFF
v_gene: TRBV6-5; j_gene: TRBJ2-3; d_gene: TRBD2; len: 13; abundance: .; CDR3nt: TGTGCCATCAGTTACTCGCGGGAGGGTACGCATTACTTT; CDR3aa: CAISYSREGTHYF
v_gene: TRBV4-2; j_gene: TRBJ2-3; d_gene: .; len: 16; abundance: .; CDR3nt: TGTGCCATCAGCCCGGCACGCGAGGAGAGCACGGATACGCAGTATTTT; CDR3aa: CAISPAREESTDTQYF
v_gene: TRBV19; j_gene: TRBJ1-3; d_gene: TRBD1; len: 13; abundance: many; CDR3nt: TGTGCCAGTCCGGACAGGGGGAGAAACACCATATATTTT; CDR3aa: CASPDRGRNTIYF
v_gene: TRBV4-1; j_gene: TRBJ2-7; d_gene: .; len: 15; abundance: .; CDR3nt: TGCGCCAGCAGCCAAGAGTATCAGTCGGGCTACGAGCAGTACTTC; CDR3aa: CASSQEYQSGYEQYF
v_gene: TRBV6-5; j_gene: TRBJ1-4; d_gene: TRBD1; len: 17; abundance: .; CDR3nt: TGTGCCAGCAGCCATCTTAACCCAGGGGGCTCTAATGAAAGACAGTTTTTT; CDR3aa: CASSHLNPGGSNERQFF
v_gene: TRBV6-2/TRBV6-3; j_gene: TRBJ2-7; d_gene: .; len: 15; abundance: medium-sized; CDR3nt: TGTGCCAGCAGTTACGGGAGGGGGCCTGGATACGAGCAGTACTTC; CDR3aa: CASSYGRGPGYEQYF
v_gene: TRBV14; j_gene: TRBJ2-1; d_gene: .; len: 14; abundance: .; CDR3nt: TGTCCCAGCAACCTTATGACATGCCACAATGAGCAGTTCTTC; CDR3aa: CPSNLMTCHNEQFF
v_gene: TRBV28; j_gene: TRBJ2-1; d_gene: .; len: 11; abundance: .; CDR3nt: TGTGCCAGCACCACCGGGGATGAGCACTTCTTC; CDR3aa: CASTTGDEHFF
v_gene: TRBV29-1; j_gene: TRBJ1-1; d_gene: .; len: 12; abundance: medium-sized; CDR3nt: TGCAGCGTTGGGCGGCGGAACACTGAAGCTTTCTTT; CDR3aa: CSVGRRNTEAFF
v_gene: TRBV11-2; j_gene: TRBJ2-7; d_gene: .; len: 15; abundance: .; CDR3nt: TGTGCCAGCAGCTTCGGGACTTGCGCCTCCTGCGAGCAGTATTTC; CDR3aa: CASSFGTCASCEQYF
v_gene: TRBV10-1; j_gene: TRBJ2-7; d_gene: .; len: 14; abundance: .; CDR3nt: TGCGCCAGCACAGAGGCAGGGTGTATCTACGAGCAGTACTTC; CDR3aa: CASTEAGCIYEQYF
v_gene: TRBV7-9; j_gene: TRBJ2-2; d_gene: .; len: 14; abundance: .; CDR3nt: TGTGCCAGCAGCTTATACCCGAACACCGGGGAGCTTTTTTTT; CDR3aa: CASSLYPNTGELFF
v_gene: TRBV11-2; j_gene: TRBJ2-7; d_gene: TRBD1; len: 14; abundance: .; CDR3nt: TGTGCCATCAGCTTAGTTAGGGACAGTTACGAGCAATACTTC; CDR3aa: CAISLVRDSYEQYF
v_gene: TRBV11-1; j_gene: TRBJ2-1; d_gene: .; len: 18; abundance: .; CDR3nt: TGTGCCAGTAGCTTAGAGGGAGCTAGCAGACCGTCCTACAATGAGCAGCTCTTC; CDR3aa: CASSLEGASRPSYNEQLF
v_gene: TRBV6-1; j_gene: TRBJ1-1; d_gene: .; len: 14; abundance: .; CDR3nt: TGTACCAGCAGCGAAGTCTTCCGGGACACTGAAGCTTTCTTT; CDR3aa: CTSSEVFRDTEAFF
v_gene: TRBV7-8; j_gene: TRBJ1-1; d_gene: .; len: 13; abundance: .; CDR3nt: TGTGCCAGCAGCCCCTCTCCTCGAGTGGTAGATTTCTTT; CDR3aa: CASSPSPRVVDFF
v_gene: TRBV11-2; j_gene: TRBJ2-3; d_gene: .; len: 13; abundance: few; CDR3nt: TGTACCAGCAGCCTAGGATCGGAGGATACGCAGTATTTT; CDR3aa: CTSSLGSEDTQYF
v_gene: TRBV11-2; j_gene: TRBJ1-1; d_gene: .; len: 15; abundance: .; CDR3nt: TGTGCCAGCAGCTTAAAGCCGGAGGCGAACACTGTAGCTTTCTTT; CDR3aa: CASSLKPEANTVAFF
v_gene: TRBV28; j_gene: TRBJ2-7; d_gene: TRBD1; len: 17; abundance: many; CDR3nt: TGTGCCAGCAGTTTATCCCCCGGACAGGGTTGGGACTACGAGCAGTACTTC; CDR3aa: CASSLSPGQGWDYEQYF
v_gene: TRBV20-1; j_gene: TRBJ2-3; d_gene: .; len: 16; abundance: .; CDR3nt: TGCAGTTCTAGAACTTTAGTGGGAGGCCCCTCGGATACGCAGTATTTT; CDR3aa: CSSRTLVGGPSDTQYF
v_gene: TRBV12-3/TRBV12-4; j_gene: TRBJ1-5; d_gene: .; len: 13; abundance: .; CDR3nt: TGTGCCAGCTCCCTTGAGCCCCATCACCCCCAGCATTTT; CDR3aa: CASSLEPHHPQHF
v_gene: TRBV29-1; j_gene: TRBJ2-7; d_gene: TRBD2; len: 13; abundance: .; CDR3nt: TGCAGCGTTGGTAACGGGGGGTCCTACGAGCAGTACTTC; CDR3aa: CSVGNGGSYEQYF
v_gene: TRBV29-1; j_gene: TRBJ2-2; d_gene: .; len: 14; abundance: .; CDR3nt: TGCAGCGTTAGGGGGGTCGCTGGGATCGGGGAGTTGTTTTTT; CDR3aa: CSVRGVAGIGELFF
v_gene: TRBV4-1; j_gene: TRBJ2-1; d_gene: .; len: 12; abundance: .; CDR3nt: TGTGCCAGCAGCTCCCATAGGGCTGAGCAATTCTTC; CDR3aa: CASSSHRAEQFF
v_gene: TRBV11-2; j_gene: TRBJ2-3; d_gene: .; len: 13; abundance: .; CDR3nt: TGTGCCAGCAGCTTAGAGGTTAGCGGTTCAGGTGCTTTT; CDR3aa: CASSLEVSGSGAF
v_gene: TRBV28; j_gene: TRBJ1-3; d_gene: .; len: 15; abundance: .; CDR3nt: TGTGCCAGCAGCTCCGTGACAGGCTCTGGAAACTCCATATATTTT; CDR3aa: CASSSVTGSGNSIYF
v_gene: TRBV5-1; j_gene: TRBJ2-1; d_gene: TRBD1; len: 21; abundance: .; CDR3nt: TGCGCCAGCAGCTTGGCCTCCGTTGGGGACAGGGTCATTACTCGTTACGATGAGCAGTTCTTC; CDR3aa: CASSLASVGDRVITRYDEQFF
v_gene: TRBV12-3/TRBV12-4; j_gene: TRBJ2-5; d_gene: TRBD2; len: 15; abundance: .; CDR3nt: TGTGCCAGCTGTTTATGGGAGGGGAACCAAGATACCCAGTACTTC; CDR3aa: CASCLWEGNQDTQYF
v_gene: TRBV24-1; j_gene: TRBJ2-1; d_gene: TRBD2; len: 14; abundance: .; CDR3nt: TGTGCCACCGGTGACACACTAGCGGGGGATGAGCAGTTCTTC; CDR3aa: CATGDTLAGDEQFF
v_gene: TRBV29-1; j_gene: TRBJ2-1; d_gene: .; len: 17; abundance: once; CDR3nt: TGCAGCGTTGAAGATCTAGAAGGGTGGAGCACCTATAATGAGCAATTCTTC; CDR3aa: CSVEDLEGWSTYNEQFF
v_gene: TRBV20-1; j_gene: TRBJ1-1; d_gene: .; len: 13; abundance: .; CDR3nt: TGCAGTGTTAGAGAGGGGGGGGTGACTGAAGCTTTCTTT; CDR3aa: CSVREGGVTEAFF
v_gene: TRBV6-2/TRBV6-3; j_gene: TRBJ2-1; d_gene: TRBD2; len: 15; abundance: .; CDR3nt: TGTGCCAGCGTGGGGACTAGCGGATCCTACAATGAGCAGTTCTTC; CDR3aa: CASVGTSGSYNEQFF
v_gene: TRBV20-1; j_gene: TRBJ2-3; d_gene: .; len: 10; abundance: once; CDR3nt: TGCAGTGCTAGAGAGCACGGGCAGTATTTT; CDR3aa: CSAREHGQYF
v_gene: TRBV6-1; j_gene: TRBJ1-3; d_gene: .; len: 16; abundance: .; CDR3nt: TGTGCCAGCAGTGTCGAACACAGCCCCTTCGAAATCACCATATATTTT; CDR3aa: CASSVEHSPFEITIYF
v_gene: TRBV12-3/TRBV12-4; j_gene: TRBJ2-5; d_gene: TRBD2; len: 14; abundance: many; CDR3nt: TGTGCCAGCAGTCGGACTAGCGGACAAGAGACCCAGTACTTC; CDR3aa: CASSRTSGQETQYF
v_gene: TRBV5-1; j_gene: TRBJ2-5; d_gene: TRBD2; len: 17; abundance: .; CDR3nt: TGCGCCAGCAGCTCCCCCCTTAGCGGGAGGGACCAAGAGACCCAGTACTTC; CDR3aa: CASSSPLSGRDQETQYF
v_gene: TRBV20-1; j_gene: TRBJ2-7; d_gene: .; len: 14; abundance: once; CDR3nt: TGCAGTACTAGAGACTCACGGGATCGGTACGAGCAGTACTTC; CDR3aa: CSTRDSRDRYEQYF
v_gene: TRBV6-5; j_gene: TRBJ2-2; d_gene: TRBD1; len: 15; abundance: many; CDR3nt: TGTGCCAGCAGTTACTTCGCAGGGGGAACCGGGGAGCTGTTTTTT; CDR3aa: CASSYFAGGTGELFF